One sample yielded the 2 T cell receptor beta chains listed below, sequenced in a study of blood T cell repertoires in COVID-19. Measured with immunoSEQ multiplex PCR; TCRdb has only the in-frame clones, and not every one. The sample has hundreds of thousands of clones; 89% are singletons. The specimen was peripheral blood. The receptors originated from a middle-aged man with acute or convalescent COVID-19.

This clone was counted a single time. This rearrangement joins TRBV5-5 to TRBJ1-2; D is undetermined. This CDR3 comprises 15 residues. Germline V gene lookup returns CDR1 SGHKS and CDR2 YYEKEE (reference sequence). V was trimmed by 0 bases and J by 1 base, leaving 10 bases between them. The CDR3 here is CASSLGLPVNYGYTF. CDR3 DNA: TGTGCCAGCAGCTTGGGGCTCCCAGTTAACTATGGCTACACCTTC.

This chain connects TRBV5-6 to TRBJ2-7, with 7 bases aligning to TRBD1. The germline CDR1 and CDR2 sequences are SGHDT and YYEEEE. V shed 4 bases and J 6 bases; nucleotides not matched to a gene: 7. CDR3 size: 13 residues. The CDR3 region is CASSVSTGIEQYF. The CDR3 region has the DNA TGTGCCAGCAGCGTCTCGACAGGGATCGAGCAGTACTTC.